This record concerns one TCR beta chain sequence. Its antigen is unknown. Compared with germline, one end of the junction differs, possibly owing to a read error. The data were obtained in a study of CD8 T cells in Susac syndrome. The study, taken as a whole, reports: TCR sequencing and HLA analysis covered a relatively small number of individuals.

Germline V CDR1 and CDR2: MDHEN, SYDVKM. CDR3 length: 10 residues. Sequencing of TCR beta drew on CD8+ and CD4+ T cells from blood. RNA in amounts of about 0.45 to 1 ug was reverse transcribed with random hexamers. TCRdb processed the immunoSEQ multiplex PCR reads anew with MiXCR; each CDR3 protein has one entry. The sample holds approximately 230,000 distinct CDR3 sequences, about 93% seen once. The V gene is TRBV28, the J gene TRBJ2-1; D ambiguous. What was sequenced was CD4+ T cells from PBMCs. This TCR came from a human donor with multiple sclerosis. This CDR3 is CASSTVVPSF. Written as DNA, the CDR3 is TGTGCCAGCAGTACGGTCGTTCCAAGCTTC.